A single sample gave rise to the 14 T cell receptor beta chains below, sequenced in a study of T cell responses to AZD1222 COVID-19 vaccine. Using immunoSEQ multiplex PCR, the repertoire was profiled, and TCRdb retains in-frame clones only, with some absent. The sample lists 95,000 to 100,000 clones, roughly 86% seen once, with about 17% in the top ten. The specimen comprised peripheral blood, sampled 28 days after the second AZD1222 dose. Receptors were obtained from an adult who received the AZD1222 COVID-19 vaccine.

CDR3 region: CASRPGGGNTIYF. Written as DNA, the CDR3 is TGTGCCAGTAGGCCGGGGGGCGGAAACACCATATATTTT. The rearrangement joins TRBV19 to TRBJ1-3; possible D gene TRBD1, 6 bases. CDR1 and CDR2 from the germline V gene are LNHDA and SQIVND (reference sequence). Trimming removed 6 bases at V and 4 bases at J, with 10 bases between. The CDR3 is made up of 13 amino acids.

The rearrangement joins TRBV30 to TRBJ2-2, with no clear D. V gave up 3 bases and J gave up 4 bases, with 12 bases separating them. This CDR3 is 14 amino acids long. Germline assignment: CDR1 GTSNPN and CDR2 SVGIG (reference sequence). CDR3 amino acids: CAWRSGVLTGELFF. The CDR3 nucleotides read TGTGCCTGGAGAAGTGGGGTTCTCACCGGGGAGCTGTTTTTT.

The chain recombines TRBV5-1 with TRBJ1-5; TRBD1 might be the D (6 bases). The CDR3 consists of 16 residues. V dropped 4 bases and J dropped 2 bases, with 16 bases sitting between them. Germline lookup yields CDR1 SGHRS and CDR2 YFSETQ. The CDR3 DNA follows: TGCGCCAGCAGCCCCTCGCCCAGGGGTGGCAATCAGCCCCAGCATTTT. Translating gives CASSPSPRGGNQPQHF.

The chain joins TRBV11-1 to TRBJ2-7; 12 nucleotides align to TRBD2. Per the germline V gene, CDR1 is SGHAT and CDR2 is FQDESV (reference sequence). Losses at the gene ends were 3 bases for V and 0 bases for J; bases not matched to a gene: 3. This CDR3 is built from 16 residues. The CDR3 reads CASSFGLAGISYEQYF. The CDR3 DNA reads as TGTGCCAGCAGCTTTGGACTAGCGGGGATCTCCTACGAGCAGTACTTC.

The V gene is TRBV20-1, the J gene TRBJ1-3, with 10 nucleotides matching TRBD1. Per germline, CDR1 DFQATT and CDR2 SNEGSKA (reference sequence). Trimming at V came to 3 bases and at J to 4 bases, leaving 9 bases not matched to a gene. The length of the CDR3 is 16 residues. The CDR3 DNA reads TGCAGTGCTAGTCGTAGTCCGGGACAGGGGGGAAACACCATATATTTT. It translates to CSASRSPGQGGNTIYF.

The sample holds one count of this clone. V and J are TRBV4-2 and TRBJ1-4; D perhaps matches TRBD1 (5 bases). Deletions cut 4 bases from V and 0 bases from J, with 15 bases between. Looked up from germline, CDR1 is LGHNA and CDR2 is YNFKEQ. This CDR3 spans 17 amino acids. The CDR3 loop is CASSPQARSATNEKLFF. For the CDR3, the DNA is TGTGCCAGCAGCCCACAGGCCAGGTCTGCAACTAATGAAAAACTGTTTTTT.

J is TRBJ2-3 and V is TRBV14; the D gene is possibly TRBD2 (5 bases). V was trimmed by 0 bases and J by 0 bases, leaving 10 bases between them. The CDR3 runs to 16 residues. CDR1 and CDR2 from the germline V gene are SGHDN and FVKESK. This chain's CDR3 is CASSQDRGYSTDTQYF. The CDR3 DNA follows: TGTGCCAGCAGCCAAGATCGGGGATATAGCACAGATACGCAGTATTTT.

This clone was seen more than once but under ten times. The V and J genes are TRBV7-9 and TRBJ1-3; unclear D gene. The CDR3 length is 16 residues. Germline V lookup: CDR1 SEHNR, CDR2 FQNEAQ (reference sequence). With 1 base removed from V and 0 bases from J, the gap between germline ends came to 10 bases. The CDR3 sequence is CASSLVPVSSGNTIYF. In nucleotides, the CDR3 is TGTGCCAGCAGCTTAGTCCCGGTCAGCTCTGGAAACACCATATATTTT.

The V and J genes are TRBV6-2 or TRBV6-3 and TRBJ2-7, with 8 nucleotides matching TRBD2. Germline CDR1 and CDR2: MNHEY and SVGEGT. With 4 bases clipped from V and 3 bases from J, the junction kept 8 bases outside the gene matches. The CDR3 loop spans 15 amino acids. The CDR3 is CASSSPGGGIYEQYF. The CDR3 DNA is TGTGCCAGCAGTTCCCCCGGGGGGGGGATCTACGAGCAGTACTTC.

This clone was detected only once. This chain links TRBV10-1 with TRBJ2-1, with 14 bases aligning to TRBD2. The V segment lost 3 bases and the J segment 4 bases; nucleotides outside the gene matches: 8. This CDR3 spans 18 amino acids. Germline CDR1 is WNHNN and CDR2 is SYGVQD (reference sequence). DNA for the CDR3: TGCGCCAGCAGTGATAGGACTAGCGGGAGGCCCCGATACAATGAGCAGTTCTTC. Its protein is CASSDRTSGRPRYNEQFF.

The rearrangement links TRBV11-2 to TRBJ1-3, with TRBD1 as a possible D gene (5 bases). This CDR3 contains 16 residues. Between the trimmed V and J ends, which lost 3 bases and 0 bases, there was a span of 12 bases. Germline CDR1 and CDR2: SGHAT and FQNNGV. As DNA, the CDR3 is TGTGCCAGCAGCTTCCGGGGACCGCTCTCTGGAAACACCATATATTTT. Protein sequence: CASSFRGPLSGNTIYF.

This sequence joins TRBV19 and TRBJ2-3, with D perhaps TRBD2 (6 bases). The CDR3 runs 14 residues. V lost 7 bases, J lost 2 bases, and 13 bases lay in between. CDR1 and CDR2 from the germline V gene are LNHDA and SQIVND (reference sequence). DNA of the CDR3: TGTGCCAGTAACGATGCGGGACTCACAGATACGCAGTATTTT. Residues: CASNDAGLTDTQYF.

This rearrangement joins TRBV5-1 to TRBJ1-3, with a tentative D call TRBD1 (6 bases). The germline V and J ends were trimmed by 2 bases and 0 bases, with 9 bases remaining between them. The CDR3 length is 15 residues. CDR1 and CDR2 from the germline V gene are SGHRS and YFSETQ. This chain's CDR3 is CASSFTGFSGNTIYF. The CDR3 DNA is TGCGCCAGCAGCTTTACAGGGTTCTCTGGAAACACCATATATTTT. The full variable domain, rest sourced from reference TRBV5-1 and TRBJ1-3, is KAGVTQTPRYLIKTRGQQVTLSCSPISGHRSVSWYQQTPGQGLQFLFEYFSETQRNKGNFPGRFSGRQFSNSRSEMNVSTLELGDSALYLCASSFTGFSGNTIYFGEGSWLTVV.

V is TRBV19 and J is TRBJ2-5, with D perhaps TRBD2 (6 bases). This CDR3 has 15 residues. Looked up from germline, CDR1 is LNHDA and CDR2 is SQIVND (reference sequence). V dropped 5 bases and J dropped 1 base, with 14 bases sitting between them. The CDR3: CASSVRAGGQETQYF. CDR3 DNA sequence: TGTGCCAGTAGTGTCAGAGCCGGGGGCCAAGAGACCCAGTACTTC.